The present entry profiles one T cell receptor beta chain with its context. Its antigen is not identified. These data originate in a study of shared clonotypes between healthy human individuals. General observations from the study: Around 5% of naive CD4 clonotypes were common to several donors. Sampling used blood alone; tissue repertoires probably differ.

Germline loops: CDR1 LNHDA, CDR2 SQIVND (reference sequence). The V segment lost 6 bases and the J segment 2 bases; nucleotides outside the gene matches: 6. CDR3 length: 15 residues. Generated by immunoSEQ multiplex PCR, the TCRdb table keeps only in-frame clones and is missing some. The sample includes 500,000 or so clones, approximately 95% of them seen just once. This TCR came from a woman aged 25 to 39 in good health. The chain combines TRBV19 with TRBJ1-5, with 8 positions matching TRBD1. The sample was naive CD4+ T cells sorted from blood. Subset noted: CD45RA+ positively selected. The CDR3 sequence: CASRRQGIGNQPQHF. The CDR3 nucleotides read TGTGCCAGTAGAAGACAGGGGATCGGCAATCAGCCCCAGCATTTT.